This T cell receptor (beta chain) was captured by sequencing in a study of T cell changes during pregnancy in multiple sclerosis. V gave up 4 bases and J gave up 0 bases; unmatched junction bases: 4. Germline loops: CDR1 SGHRS, CDR2 YFSETQ. The CDR3 is 15 amino acids. Clones were sequenced by immunoSEQ multiplex PCR, and TCRdb holds only the in-frame ones, with some missing. The sample has roughly 40,000 clones, approximately 90% seen once; the top ten hold 0.43%. This chain connects TRBV5-1 to TRBJ2-7, with 10 bases fitting TRBD2. The sequence was collected from a female donor with multiple sclerosis, enrolled in a pregnancy study. Sequenced here: CD4+ T cells from peripheral blood mononuclear cells, sampled in the third trimester of pregnancy. The CDR3 DNA follows: TGCGCCAGCAGCCGACTAGCGGGCCACTCCTACGAGCAGTACTTC. Amino acid sequence: CASSRLAGHSYEQYF.